This TCR beta chain comes out of a study of shared clonotypes between healthy human individuals. Study conclusions and caveats: Having only a few donors restricted how much genetic and exposure-history diversity was captured. Between a few donors, naive CD4 clonotypes were shared at a level of about 5%.

This clone was detected only once. The antigen is not known. As defined, naive CD8 cells were CD45RO-negative and positively selected for CCR7, with terminally differentiated effector memory CD45RA+ cells excluded. Everyone who donated was a Caucasian adult who lived in Nashville, Tennessee. Replicate PCRs from sorted subsets contained approximately 190 ng DNA, which is some 30,000 T cell genomes. Using immunoSEQ multiplex PCR, the repertoire was profiled, and TCRdb retains in-frame clones only, with some absent. The sample lists around 2.1 million clones, about 92% occurring once. CDR1 and CDR2 from the germline V gene are SGDLS and YYNGEE. The CDR3 consists of 15 residues. V lost 4 bases, J lost 0 bases, and 10 bases lay in between.

This TCR derives from a man between 18 and 29 years old in good health. Some clones in this sample may be carry-over from other donors' samples. The chain carries TRBV9 and TRBJ2-2; D is uncertain. Sequenced sample: naive CD8+ T cells from PBMCs. CDR3 in DNA: TGTGCCAGCAGCCAGTGGCTGACGAACACCGGGGAGCTGTTTTTT. Its translation is CASSQWLTNTGELFF.